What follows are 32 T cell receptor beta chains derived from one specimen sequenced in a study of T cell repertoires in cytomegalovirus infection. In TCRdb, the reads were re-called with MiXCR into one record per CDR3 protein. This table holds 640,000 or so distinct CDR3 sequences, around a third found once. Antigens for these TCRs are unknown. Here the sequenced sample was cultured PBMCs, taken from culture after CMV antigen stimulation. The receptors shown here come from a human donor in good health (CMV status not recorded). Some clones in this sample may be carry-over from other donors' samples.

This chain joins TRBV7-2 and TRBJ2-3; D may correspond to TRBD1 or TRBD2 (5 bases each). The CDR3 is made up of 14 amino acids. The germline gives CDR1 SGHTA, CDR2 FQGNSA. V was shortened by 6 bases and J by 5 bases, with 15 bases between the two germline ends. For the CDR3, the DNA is TGTGCCAGCAGTTTCCTGGGACCGCTAGATACGCAGTATTTT. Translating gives CASSFLGPLDTQYF.

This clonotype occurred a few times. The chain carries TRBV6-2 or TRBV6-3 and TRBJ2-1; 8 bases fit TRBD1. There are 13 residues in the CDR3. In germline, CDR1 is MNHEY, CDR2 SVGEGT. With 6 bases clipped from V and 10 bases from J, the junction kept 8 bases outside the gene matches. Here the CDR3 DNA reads TGTGCCAGCAGACCGACAGGGGTCGGAGAGCAGTTCTTC. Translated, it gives CASRPTGVGEQFF.

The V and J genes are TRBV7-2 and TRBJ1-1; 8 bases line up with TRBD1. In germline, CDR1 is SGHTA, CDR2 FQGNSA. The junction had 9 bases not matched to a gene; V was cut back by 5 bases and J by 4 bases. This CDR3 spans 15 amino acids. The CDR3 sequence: CASSPRAQGATEAFF. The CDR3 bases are TGTGCCAGCAGCCCCCGGGCGCAGGGGGCCACTGAAGCTTTCTTT.

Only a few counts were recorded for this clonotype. The CDR3 region has the DNA TGTGCCAGCAGCATCGGGACGCCGCAATTTGGGCAGCCCCAGCATTTT. Protein sequence: CASSIGTPQFGQPQHF. This sequence joins TRBV7-6 and TRBJ1-5, with a possible D match to TRBD1 (5 bases). The V and J ends lost 5 bases and 7 bases respectively, with 21 bases between them. This CDR3 is 16 amino acids long. CDR1 and CDR2 (germline): SGHVS, FNYEAQ. The full variable domain, with the rest looked up from reference TRBV7-6 and TRBJ1-5, is GAGVSQSPRYKVTKRGQDVALRCDPISGHVSLYWYRQALGQGPEFLTYFNYEAQQDKSGLPNDRFSAERPEGSISTLTIQRTEQRDSAMYRCASSIGTPQFGQPQHFGDGTRLSIL.

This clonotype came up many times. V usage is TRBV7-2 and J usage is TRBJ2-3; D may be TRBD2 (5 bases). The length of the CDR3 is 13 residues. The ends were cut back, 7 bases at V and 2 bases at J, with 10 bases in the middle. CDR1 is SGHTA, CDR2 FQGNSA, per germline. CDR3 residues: CASTRGITDTQYF. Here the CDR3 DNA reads TGTGCCAGCACCCGGGGAATCACAGATACGCAGTATTTT.

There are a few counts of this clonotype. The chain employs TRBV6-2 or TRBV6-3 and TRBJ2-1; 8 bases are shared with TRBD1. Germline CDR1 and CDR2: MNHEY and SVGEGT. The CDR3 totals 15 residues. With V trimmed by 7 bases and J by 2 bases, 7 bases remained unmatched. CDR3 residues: CASTQGAYPYNEQFF. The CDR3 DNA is TGTGCCAGCACCCAGGGGGCCTATCCCTACAATGAGCAGTTCTTC.

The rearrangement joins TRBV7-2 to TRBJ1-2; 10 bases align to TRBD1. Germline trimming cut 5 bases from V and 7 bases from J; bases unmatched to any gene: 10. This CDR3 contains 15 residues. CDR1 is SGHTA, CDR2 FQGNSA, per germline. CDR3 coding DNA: TGTGCCAGCAGCCTTAAACCGGGACAGGGGTTTGGCTACACCTTC. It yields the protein CASSLKPGQGFGYTF.

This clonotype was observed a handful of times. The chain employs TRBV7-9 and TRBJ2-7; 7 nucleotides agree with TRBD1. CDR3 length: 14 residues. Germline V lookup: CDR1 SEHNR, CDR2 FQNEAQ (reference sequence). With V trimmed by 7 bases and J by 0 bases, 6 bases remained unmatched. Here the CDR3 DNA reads TGTGCCAGCACGTTGGGACAGAACTCCTACGAGCAGTACTTC. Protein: CASTLGQNSYEQYF.

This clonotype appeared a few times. CDR3 DNA sequence: TGTGCCAGCACCAATCAATTCCGGGACACCTTCGGGCAGTACTTC. The encoded protein is CASTNQFRDTFGQYF. V is TRBV28 and J is TRBJ2-7; possibly TRBD1 for D (6 bases). V shed 7 bases and J shed 9 bases, with 25 bases lying between them. CDR1 is MDHEN, CDR2 SYDVKM, per germline. This CDR3 region has 15 residues.

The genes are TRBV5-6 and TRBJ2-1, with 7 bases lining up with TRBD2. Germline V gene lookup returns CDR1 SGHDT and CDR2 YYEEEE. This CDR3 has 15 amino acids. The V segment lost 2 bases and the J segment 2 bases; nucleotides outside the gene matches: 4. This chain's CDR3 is CASSFGTSAYNEQFF. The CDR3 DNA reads TGTGCCAGCAGCTTCGGTACTAGCGCCTACAATGAGCAGTTCTTC.

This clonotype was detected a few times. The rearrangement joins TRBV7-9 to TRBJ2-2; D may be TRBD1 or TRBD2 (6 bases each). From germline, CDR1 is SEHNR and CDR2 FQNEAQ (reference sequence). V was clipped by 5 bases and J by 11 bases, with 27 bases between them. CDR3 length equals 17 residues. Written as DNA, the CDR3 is TGTGCCAGCAGCCCACCAAAAGGGGGACTGGGGGCCGTCGAGCTGTTTTTT. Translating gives CASSPPKGGLGAVELFF.

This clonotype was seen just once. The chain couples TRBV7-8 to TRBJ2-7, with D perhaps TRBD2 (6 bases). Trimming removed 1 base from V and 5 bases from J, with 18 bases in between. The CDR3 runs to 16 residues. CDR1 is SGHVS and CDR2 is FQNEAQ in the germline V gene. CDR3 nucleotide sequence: TGTGCCAGCAGCTTAGGGAGTCGTCTAGCGACTCACGAGCAGTACTTC. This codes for CASSLGSRLATHEQYF.

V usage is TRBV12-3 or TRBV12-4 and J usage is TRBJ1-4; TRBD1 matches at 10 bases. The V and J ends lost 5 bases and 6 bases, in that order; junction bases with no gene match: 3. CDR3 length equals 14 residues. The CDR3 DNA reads TGTGCCAGCAGTGGACAGGGGGACGATGAAAAACTGTTTTTT. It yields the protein CASSGQGDDEKLFF.

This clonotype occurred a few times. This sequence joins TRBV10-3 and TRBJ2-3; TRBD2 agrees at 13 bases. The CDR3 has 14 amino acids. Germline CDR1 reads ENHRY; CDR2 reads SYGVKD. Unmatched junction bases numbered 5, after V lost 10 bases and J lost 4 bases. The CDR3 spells CATTSGRDSDTQYF. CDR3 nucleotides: TGTGCCACCACTAGCGGGAGGGACTCAGATACGCAGTATTTT.

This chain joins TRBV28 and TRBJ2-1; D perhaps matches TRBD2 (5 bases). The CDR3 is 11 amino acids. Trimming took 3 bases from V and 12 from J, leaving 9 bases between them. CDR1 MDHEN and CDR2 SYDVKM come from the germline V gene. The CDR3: CASSFEGWQFF. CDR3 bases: TGTGCCAGCAGTTTCGAGGGTTGGCAGTTCTTC.

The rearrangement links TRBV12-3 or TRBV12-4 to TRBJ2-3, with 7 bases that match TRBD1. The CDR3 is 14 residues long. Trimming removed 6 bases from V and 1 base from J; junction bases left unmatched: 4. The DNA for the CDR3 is TGTGCCAGCAGGAGACAGGGTGGCACAGATACGCAGTATTTT. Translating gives CASRRQGGTDTQYF.

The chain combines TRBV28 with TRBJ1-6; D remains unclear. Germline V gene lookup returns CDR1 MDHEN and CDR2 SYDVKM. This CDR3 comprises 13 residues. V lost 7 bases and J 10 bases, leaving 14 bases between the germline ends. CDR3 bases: TGTGCCAGCACCACCTGGGGAGGATCACCCCTCCACTTT. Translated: CASTTWGGSPLHF.

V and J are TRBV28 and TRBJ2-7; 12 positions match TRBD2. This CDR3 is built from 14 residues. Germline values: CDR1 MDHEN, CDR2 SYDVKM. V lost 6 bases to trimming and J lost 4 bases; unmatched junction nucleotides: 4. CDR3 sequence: CASSGTSGLYEQYF. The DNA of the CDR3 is TGTGCCAGCAGCGGGACTAGCGGGCTGTACGAGCAGTACTTC.

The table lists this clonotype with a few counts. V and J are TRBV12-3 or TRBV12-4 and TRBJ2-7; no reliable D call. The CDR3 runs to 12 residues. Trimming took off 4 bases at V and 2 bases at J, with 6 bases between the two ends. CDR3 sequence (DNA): TGTGCCAGCAGTTCATTGGCCTACGAGCAGTACTTC. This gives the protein CASSSLAYEQYF.

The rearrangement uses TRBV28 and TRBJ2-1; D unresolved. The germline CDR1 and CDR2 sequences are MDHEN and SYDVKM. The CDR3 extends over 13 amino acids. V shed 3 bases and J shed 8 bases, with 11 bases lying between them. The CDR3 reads CASSFSGQDEQFF. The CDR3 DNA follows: TGTGCCAGCAGTTTCTCTGGGCAGGATGAGCAGTTCTTC.

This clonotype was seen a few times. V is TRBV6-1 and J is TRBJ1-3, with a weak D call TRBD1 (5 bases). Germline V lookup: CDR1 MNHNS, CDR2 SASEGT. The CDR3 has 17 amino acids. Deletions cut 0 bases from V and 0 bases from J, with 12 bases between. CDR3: CASSEALAGLSGNTIYF. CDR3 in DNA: TGTGCCAGCAGTGAAGCGCTCGCAGGGCTCTCTGGAAACACCATATATTTT.

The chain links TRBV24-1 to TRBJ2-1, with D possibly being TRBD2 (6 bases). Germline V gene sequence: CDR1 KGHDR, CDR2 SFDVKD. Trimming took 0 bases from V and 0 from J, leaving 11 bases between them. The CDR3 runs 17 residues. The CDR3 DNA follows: TGTGCCACCAGTGATTTGGCGGGGCCGAGCTCCTACAATGAGCAGTTCTTC. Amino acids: CATSDLAGPSSYNEQFF.

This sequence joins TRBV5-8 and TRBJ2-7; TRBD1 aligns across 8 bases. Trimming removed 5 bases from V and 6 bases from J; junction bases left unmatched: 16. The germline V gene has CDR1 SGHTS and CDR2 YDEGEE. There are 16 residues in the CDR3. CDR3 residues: CASSRLGQGNSAEQYF. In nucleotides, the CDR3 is TGTGCCAGCAGTCGCCTTGGACAGGGCAATTCGGCCGAGCAGTACTTC. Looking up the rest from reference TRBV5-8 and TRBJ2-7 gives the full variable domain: EAGVTQSPTHLIKTRGQQATLRCSPISGHTSVYWYQQALGLGLQFLLWYDEGEERNRGNFPPRFSGRQFPNYSSELNVNALELEDSALYLCASSRLGQGNSAEQYFGPGTRLTVT.

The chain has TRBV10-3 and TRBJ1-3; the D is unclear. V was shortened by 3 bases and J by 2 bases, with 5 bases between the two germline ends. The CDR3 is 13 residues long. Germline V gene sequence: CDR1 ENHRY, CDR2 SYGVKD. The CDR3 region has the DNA TGTGCCATCAGTGAACAGACTGGAAACACCATATATTTT. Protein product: CAISEQTGNTIYF.

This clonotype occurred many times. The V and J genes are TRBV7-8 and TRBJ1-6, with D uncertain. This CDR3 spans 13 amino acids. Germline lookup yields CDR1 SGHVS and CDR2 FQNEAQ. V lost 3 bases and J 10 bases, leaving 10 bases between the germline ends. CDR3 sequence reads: CASSLEAYSPLHF. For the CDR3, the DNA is TGTGCCAGCAGCTTGGAGGCCTACTCACCCCTCCACTTT. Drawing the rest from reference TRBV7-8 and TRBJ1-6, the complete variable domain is GAGVSQSPRYKVAKRGQDVALRCDPISGHVSLFWYQQALGQGPEFLTYFQNEAQLDKSGLPSDRFFAERPEGSVSTLKIQRTQQEDSAVYLCASSLEAYSPLHFGNGTRLTVT.

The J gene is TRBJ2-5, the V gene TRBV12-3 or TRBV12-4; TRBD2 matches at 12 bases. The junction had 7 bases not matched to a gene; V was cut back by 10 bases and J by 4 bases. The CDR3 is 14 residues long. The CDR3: CATRLAGAPETQYF. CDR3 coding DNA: TGTGCCACCAGACTAGCGGGAGCCCCAGAGACCCAGTACTTC.

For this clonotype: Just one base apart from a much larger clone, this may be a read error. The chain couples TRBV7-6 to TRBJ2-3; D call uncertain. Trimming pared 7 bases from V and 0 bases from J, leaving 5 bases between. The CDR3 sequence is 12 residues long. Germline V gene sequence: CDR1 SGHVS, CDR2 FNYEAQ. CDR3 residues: CASTRSTDTQYF. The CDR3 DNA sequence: TGTGCCAGCACCAGGAGCACAGATACGCAGTATTTT.

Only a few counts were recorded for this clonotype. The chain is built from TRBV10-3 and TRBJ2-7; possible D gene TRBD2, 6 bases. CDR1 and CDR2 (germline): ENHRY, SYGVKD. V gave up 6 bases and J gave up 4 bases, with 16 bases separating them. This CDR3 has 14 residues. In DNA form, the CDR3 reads TGTGCCATCAGCGGCGGGAAAGGATCATACGAGCAGTACTTC. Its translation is CAISGGKGSYEQYF.

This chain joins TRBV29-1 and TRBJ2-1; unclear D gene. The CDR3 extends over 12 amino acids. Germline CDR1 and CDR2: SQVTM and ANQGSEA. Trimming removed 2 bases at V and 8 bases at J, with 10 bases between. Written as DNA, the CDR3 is TGCAGCGTTGAACCCCCCCTTCATGAGCAGTTCTTC. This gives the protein CSVEPPLHEQFF.

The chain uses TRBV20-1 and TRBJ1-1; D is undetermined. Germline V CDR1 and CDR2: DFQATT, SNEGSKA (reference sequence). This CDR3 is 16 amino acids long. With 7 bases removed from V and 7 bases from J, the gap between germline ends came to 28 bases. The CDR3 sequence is CSVWRPVDLEKSEAFF. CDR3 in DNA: TGCAGTGTTTGGCGCCCGGTTGATTTGGAGAAAAGTGAAGCTTTCTTT.

The CDR3 here is CASSEFQTLEQFF. The CDR3 nucleotides are TGTGCCAGCAGTGAATTTCAGACTCTTGAGCAGTTCTTC. The chain has TRBV2 and TRBJ2-1; D remains ambiguous. V was trimmed by 2 bases and J by 9 bases, leaving 11 bases between them. The CDR3 has 13 amino acids. Germline CDR1 SNHLY, CDR2 FYNNEI.

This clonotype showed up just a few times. This CDR3 is CASSLRYGGPNYGYTF. DNA for the CDR3: TGTGCCAGCAGTCTAAGATACGGGGGCCCAAACTATGGCTACACCTTC. The V gene is TRBV7-9, the J gene TRBJ1-2; a possible D gene is TRBD1 (6 bases). Trimming took off 6 bases at V and 2 bases at J, with 19 bases between the two ends. Per germline, CDR1 SEHNR and CDR2 FQNEAQ (reference sequence). This CDR3 is built from 16 residues.